The 8 T cell receptor beta chains below all came from one sample that was sequenced in a study of blood T cells in healthy people across ages. Alongside a J-beta primer mix, a sample-barcoded 5' primer served in a second PCR lasting 7 to 11 cycles. One entry per CDR3 protein results from TCRdb running MiXCR on the 5' RACE reads. The data contain around 800,000 distinct CDR3 sequences, around 24% of them seen just once; the ten biggest clones take up roughly 3.1%. These data also featured in a second study, about T cells of mothers and their children.

The sequencing input was blood. Source of these receptors: a boy younger than 18 in good health.

The rearrangement links TRBV5-1 to TRBJ1-1, with 7 bases fitting TRBD1. Germline V gene data show CDR1 as SGHRS and CDR2 as YFSETQ. With 4 bases clipped from V and 1 base from J, the junction kept 7 bases outside the gene matches. CDR3 length: 15 residues. CDR3 bases: TGCGCCAGCAGCATCTCGACAGGGACGAACACTGAAGCTTTCTTT. As protein: CASSISTGTNTEAFF.

This chain links TRBV6-1 with TRBJ1-1; a weak D match, TRBD1 (5 bases). The V gene's germline CDR1 is MNHNS and CDR2 SASEGT. The CDR3 consists of 15 residues. Trimming took 4 bases from V and 0 from J, leaving 12 bases between them. CDR3 nucleotide sequence: TGTGCCAGCAGTGGCCGGGACGTGCTGAACACTGAAGCTTTCTTT. It is translated as CASSGRDVLNTEAFF.

This clonotype was observed a handful of times. CDR3 sequence reads: CASSTEGNEQFF. Here the CDR3 DNA reads TGTGCCAGCAGTACTGAGGGAAATGAGCAGTTCTTC. V gene TRBV3-1 combines with J gene TRBJ2-5, with a weak D call TRBD2 (5 bases). The assigned J gene may be wrong: the sequence end matches TRBJ2-1 better. The CDR3 extends over 12 amino acids. The germline CDR1 and CDR2 sequences are LGHDT and YNNKEL (reference sequence).

About this clonotype itself: The junction does not match germline at one end; this may be a read error. The chain links TRBV5-1 to TRBJ2-6; D is perhaps TRBD1 (5 bases). The CDR3 consists of 18 residues. From germline, CDR1 is SGHRS and CDR2 YFSETQ. CDR3: CASSLSSGLGSGANVLTF. The DNA for the CDR3 is TGCGCCAGCAGCCTGTCCTCGGGCCTAGGCTCTGGGGCCAATGTCCTGACTTTC.

The chain combines TRBV5-1 with TRBJ1-1; D is undetermined. V was trimmed by 4 bases and J by 3 bases, leaving 16 bases between them. CDR3 length: 15 amino acids. Germline CDR1 SGHRS, CDR2 YFSETQ. CDR3 coding DNA: TGCGCCAGCAGCAACGGGCGGGTTGTTGACACTGAAGCTTTCTTT. Its translation is CASSNGRVVDTEAFF.

This clonotype was seen a handful of times. The genes are TRBV2 and TRBJ2-5, with D unclear. The CDR3 runs to 12 residues. The V gene lost 8 bases and the J gene lost 4 bases, with 11 bases spanning the gap. The germline V gene encodes CDR1 SNHLY and CDR2 FYNNEI. CDR3 protein: CASSFWRETQYF. CDR3 sequence (DNA): TGTGCCAGCTCGTTTTGGCGAGAGACCCAGTACTTC.

V and J are TRBV7-6 and TRBJ2-7, with D perhaps being TRBD1 or TRBD2 (5 bases each). The CDR3 covers 14 residues. V shed 2 bases and J shed 6 bases, with 14 bases lying between them. Germline CDR1 SGHVS, CDR2 FNYEAQ. The DNA of the CDR3 is TGTGCCAGCAGCTTACCTGGGACCGATGTCGAGCAGTACTTC. Translated: CASSLPGTDVEQYF.

This clonotype has at least ten counts. This rearrangement joins TRBV7-2 to TRBJ1-4; D is perhaps TRBD1 (6 bases). Germline CDR1 and CDR2: SGHTA and FQGNSA. Trimming took off 3 bases at V and 8 bases at J, with 10 bases between the two ends. The CDR3 totals 13 residues. The chain's CDR3 is CASSLNRGEKLFF. Here the CDR3 DNA reads TGTGCCAGCAGCTTGAATAGGGGGGAAAAACTGTTTTTT.